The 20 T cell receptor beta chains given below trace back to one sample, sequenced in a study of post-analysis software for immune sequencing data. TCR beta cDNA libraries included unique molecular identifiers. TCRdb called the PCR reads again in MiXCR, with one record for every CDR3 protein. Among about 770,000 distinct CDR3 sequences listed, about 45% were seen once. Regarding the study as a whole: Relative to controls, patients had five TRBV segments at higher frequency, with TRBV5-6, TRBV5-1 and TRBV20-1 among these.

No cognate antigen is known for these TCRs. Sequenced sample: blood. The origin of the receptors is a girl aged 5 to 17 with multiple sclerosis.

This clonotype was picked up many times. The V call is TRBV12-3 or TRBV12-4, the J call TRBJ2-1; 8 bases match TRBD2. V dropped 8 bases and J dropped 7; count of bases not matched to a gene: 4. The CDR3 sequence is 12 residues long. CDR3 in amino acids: CASREGLNEQFF. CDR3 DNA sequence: TGTGCCAGCCGGGAGGGGCTGAATGAGCAGTTCTTC.

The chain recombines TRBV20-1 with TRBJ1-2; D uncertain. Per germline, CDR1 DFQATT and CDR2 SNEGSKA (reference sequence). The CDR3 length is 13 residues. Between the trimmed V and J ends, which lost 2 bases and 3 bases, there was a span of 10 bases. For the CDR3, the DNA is TGCAGTGCTAGACGGACGGATGACTATGGCTACACCTTC. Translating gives CSARRTDDYGYTF.

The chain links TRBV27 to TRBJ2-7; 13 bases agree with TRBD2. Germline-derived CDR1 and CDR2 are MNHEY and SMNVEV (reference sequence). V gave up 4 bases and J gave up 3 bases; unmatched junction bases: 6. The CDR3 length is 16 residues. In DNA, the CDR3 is TGTGCCAGCAGTTCCTCCGGGACTAGCGGGGTCTACGAGCAGTACTTC. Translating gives CASSSSGTSGVYEQYF.

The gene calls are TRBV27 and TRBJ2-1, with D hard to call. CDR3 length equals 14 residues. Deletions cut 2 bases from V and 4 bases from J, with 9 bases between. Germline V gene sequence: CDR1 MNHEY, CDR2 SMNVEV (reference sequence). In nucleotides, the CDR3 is TGTGCCAGCAGTTTAGATCTGACATACAATGAGCAGTTCTTC. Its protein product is CASSLDLTYNEQFF.

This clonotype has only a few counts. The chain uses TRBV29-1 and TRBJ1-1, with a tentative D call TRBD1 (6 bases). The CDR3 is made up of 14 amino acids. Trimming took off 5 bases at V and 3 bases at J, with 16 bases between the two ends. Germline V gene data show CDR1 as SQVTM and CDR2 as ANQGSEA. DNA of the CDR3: TGCAGCGTTCCCCGAGGACAGTCCCACACTGAAGCTTTCTTT. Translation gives CSVPRGQSHTEAFF.

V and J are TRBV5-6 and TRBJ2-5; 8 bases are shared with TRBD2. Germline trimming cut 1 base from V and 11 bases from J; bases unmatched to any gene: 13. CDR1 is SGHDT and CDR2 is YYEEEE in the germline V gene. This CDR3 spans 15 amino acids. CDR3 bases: TGTGCCAGCAGCTTGTTGGCGGGAGGAAGTCGGGAGCAGTACTTC. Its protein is CASSLLAGGSREQYF. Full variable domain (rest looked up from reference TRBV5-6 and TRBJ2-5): DAGVTQSPTHLIKTRGQQVTLRCSPKSGHDTVSWYQQALGQGPQFIFQYYEEEERQRGNFPDRFSGHQFPNYSSELNVNALLLGDSALYLCASSLLAGGSREQYFGPGTRLLVL.

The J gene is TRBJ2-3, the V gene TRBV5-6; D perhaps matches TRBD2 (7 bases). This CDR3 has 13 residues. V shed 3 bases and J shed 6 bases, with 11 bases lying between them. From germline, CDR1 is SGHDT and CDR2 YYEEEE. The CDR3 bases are TGTGCCAGCAGCTACGGGGGGCCCGATACGCAGTATTTT. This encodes CASSYGGPDTQYF.

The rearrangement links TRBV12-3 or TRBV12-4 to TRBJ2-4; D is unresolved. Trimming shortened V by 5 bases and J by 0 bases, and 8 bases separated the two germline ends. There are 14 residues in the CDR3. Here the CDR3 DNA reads TGTGCCAGCAGTAATAGGATAGCCAAAAACATTCAGTACTTC. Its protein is CASSNRIAKNIQYF.

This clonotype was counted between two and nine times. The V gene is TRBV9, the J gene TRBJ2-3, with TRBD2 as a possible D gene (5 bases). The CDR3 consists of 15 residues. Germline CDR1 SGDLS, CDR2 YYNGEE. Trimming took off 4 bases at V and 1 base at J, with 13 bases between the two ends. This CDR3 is CASSPNGRGTDTQYF. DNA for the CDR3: TGTGCCAGCAGCCCTAACGGGCGGGGCACAGATACGCAGTATTTT.

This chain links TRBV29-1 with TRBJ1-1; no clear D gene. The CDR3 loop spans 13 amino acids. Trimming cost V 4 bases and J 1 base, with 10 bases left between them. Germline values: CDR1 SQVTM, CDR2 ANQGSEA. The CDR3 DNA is TGCAGCGTTGTGATGAGGACGAACACTGAAGCTTTCTTT. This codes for CSVVMRTNTEAFF.

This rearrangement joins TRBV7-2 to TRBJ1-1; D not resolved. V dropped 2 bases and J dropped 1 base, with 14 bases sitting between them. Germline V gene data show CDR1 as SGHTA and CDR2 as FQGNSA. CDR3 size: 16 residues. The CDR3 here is CASSLWAGGWNTEAFF. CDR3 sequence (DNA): TGTGCCAGCAGCTTATGGGCAGGAGGGTGGAACACTGAAGCTTTCTTT.

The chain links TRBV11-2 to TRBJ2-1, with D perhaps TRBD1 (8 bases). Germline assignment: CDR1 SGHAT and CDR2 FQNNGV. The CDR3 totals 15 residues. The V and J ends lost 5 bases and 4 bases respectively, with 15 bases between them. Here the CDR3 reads CASSALQGGYNEQFF. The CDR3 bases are TGTGCCAGCAGCGCCTTACAGGGGGGGTACAATGAGCAGTTCTTC.

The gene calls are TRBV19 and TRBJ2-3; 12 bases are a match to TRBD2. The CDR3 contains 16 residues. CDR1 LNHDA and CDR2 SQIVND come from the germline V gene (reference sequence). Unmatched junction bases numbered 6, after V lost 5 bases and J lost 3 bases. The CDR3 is CASSLKGLAGTDTQYF. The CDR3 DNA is TGTGCCAGTAGTCTCAAGGGACTAGCGGGTACAGATACGCAGTATTTT. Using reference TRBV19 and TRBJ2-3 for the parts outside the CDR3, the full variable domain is DGGITQSPKYLFRKEGQNVTLSCEQNLNHDAMYWYRQDPGQGLRLIYYSQIVNDFQKGDIAEGYSVSREKKESFPLTVTSAQKNPTAFYLCASSLKGLAGTDTQYFGPGTRLTVL.

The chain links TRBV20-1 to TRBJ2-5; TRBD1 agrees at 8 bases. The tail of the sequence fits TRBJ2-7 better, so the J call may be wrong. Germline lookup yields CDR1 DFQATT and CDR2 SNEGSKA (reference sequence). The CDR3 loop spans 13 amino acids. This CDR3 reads CSAMTRGLYEQYF. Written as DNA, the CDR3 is TGCAGTGCTATGACCAGGGGGCTGTACGAGCAGTACTTC.

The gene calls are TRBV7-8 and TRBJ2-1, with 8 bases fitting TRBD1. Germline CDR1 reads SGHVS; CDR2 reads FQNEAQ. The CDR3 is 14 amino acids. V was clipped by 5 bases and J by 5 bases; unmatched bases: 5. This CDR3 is CASSPETGDNEQFF. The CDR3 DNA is TGTGCCAGCAGCCCCGAGACAGGGGACAATGAGCAGTTCTTC.

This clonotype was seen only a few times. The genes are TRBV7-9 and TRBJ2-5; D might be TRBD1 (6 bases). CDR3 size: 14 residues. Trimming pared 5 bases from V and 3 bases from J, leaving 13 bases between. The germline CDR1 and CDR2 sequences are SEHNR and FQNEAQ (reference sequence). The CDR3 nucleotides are TGTGCCAGCAGCGACTACAGGGACGAAGAGACCCAGTACTTC. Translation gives CASSDYRDEETQYF.

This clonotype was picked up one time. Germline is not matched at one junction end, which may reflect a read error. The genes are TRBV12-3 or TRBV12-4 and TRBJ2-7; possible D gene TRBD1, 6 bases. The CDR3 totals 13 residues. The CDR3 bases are TGTGTCAGCAGGCCGGGACACTCCTACGAGCAGTACTTC. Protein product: CVSRPGHSYEQYF.

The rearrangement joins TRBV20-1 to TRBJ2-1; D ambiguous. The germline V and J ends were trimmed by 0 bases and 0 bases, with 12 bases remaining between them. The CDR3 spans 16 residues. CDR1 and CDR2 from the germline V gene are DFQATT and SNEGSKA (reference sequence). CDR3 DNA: TGCAGTGCTAGAGATCGTTTGGTTAGCTCCTACAATGAGCAGTTCTTC. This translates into CSARDRLVSSYNEQFF.

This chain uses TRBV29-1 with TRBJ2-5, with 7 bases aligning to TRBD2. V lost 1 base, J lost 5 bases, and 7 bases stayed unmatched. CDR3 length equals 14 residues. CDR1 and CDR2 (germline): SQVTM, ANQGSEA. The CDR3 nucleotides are TGCAGCGTTGAAGGAGCGGGGAGTCCGGAGACCCAGTACTTC. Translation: CSVEGAGSPETQYF.

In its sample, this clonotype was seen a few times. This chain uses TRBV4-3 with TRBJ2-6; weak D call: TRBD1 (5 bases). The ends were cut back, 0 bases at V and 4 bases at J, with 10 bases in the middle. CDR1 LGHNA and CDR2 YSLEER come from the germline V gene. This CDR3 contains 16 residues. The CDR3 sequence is CASSQEWGSGANVLTF. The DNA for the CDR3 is TGCGCCAGCAGCCAAGAGTGGGGCTCGGGGGCCAACGTCCTGACTTTC.